This TCR beta chain was sequenced during a study of monozygotic twins with inflammatory bowel disease. In germline, CDR1 is DFQATT, CDR2 SNEGSKA (reference sequence). This CDR3 spans 16 amino acids. There were eight separate reactions per sample in which cDNA was made. TCRdb processed the 5' RACE reads again and assigns one entry to each CDR3 protein, with no DNA. The specimen's table records around 410,000 distinct CDR3 sequences. This sequence originates from a human donor with ulcerative colitis or Crohn's disease, or a healthy co-twin of an affected twin (not recorded which). The rearrangement uses TRBV20-1 and TRBJ2-2; there is no DNA to check the TCRdb D call of TRBD1. The sequencing input was blood. The CDR3 region is CSAHNPRRGGTGELFF.